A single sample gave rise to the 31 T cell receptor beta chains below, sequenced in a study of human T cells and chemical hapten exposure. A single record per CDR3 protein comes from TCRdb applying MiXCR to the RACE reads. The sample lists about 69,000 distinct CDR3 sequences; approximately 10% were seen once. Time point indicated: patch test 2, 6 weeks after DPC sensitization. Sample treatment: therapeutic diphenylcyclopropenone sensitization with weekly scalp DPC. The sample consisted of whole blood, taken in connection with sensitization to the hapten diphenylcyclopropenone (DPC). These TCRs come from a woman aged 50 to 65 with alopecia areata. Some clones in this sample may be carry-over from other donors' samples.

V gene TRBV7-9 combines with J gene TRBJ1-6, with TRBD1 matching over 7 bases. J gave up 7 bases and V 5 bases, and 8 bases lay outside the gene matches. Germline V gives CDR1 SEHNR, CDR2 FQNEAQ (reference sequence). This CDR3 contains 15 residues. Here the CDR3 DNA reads TGTGCCAGCAGCCCCACAGGGGCACGGAATTCACCCCTCCACTTT. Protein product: CASSPTGARNSPLHF.

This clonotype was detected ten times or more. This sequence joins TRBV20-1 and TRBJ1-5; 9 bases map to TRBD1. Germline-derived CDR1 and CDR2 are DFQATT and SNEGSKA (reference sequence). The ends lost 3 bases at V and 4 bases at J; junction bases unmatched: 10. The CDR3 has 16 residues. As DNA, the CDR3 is TGCAGTGCTAGTGAACCTAGGGGGACAGGGAATCAGCCCCAGCATTTT. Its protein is CSASEPRGTGNQPQHF.

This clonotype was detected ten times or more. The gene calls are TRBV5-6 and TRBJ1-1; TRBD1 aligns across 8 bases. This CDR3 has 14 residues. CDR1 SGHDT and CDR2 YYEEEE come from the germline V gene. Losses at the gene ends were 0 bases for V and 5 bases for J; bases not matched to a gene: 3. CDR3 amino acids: CASSLAGGYTEAFF. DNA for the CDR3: TGTGCCAGCAGCTTGGCAGGGGGCTATACTGAAGCTTTCTTT.

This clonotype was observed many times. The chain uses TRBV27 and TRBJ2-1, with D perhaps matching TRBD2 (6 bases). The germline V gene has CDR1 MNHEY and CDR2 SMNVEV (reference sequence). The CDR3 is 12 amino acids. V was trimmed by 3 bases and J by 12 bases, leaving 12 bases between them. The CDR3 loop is CASSFMGGMQFF. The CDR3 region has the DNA TGTGCCAGCAGTTTCATGGGAGGTATGCAGTTCTTC.

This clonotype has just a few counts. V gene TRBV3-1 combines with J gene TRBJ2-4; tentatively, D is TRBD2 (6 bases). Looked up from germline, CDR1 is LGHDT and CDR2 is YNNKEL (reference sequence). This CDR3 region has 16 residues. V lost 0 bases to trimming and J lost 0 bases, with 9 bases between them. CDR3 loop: CASSQELARAKNIQYF. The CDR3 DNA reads TGTGCCAGCAGCCAAGAACTAGCTCGAGCCAAAAACATTCAGTACTTC.

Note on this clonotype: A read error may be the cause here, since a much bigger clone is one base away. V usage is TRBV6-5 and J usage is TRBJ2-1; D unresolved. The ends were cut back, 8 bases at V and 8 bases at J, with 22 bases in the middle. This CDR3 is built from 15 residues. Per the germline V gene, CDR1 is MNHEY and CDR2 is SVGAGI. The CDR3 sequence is CASGPVYPGRDEQFF. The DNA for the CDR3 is TGTGCCAGCGGTCCGGTGTACCCCGGACGGGATGAGCAGTTCTTC.

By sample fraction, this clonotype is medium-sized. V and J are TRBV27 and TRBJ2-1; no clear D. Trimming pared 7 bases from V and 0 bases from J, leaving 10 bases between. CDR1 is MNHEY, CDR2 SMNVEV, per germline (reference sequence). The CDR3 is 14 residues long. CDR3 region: CASTFGSSYNEQFF. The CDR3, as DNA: TGTGCCAGCACTTTCGGAAGCTCCTACAATGAGCAGTTCTTC.

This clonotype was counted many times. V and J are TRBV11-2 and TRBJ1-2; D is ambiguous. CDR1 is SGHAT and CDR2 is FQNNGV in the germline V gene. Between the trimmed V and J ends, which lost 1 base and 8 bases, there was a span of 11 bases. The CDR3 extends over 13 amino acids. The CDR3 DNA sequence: TGTGCCAGCAGCTTAGTAGTGGATGGGGGCTACACCTTC. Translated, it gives CASSLVVDGGYTF.

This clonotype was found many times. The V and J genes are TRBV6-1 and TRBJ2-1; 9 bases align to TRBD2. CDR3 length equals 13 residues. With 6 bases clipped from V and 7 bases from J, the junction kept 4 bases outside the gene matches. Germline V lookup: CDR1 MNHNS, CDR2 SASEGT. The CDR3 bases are TGTGCCAGCAGGCCTAGCGGGACGAATGAGCAGTTCTTC. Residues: CASRPSGTNEQFF.

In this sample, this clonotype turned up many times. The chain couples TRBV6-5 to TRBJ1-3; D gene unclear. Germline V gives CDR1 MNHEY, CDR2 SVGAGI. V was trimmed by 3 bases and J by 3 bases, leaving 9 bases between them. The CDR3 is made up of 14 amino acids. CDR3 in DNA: TGTGCCAGCAGTTATAACGGTATTGGAAACACCATATATTTT. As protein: CASSYNGIGNTIYF.

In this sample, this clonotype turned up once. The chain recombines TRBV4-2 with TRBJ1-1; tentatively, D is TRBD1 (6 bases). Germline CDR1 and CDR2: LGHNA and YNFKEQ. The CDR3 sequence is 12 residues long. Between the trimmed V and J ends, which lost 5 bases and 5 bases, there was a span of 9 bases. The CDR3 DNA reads TGTGCCAGCAGCGGAGGGGGGACTGAAGCTTTCTTT. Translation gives CASSGGGTEAFF.

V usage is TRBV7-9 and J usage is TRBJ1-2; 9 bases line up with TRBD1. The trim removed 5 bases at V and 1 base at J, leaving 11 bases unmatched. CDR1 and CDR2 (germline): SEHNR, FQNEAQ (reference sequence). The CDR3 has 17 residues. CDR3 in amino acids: CASSRSGGQGGNYGYTF. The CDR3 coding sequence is TGTGCCAGCAGCCGAAGCGGGGGACAGGGAGGTAACTATGGCTACACCTTC.

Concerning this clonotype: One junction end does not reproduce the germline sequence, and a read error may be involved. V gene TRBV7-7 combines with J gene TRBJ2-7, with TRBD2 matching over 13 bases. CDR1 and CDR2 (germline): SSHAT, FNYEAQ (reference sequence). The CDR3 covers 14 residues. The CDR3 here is CASSLGLAGDEQYF. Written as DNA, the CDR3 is TGTGCTAGCAGCTTAGGACTAGCGGGAGACGAGCAGTACTTC. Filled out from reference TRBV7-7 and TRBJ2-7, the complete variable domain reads GAGVSQSPRYKVTKRGQDVTLRCDPISSHATLYWYQQALGQGPEFLTYFNYEAQPDKSGLPSDRFSAERPEGSISTLTIQRTEQRDSAMYRCASSLGLAGDEQYFGPGTRLTVT.

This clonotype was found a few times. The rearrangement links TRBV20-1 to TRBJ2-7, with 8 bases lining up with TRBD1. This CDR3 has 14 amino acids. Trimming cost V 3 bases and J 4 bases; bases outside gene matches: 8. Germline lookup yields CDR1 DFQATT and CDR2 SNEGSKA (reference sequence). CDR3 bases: TGCAGTGCTAGGTCGCAGGACAGGGTGTACGAGCAGTACTTC. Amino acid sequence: CSARSQDRVYEQYF.

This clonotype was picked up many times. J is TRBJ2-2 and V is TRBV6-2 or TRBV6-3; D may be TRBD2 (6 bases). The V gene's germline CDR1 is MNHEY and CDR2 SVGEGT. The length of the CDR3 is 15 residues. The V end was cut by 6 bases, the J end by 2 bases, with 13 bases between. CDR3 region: CASSHAGRNTGELFF. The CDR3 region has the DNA TGTGCCAGCAGCCACGCCGGGAGAAACACCGGGGAGCTGTTTTTT.

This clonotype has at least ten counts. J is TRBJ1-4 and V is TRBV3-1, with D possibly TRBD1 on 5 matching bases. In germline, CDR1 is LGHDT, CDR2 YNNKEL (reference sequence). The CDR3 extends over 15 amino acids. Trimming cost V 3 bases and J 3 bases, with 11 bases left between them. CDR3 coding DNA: TGTGCCAGCAGCCATTACAGGACCTCTAATGAAAAACTGTTTTTT. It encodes CASSHYRTSNEKLFF.

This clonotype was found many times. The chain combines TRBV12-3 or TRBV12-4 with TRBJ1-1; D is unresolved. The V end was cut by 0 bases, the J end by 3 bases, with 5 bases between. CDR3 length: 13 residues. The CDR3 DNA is TGTGCCAGCAGTTTAGCGCAATACACTGAAGCTTTCTTT. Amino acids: CASSLAQYTEAFF.

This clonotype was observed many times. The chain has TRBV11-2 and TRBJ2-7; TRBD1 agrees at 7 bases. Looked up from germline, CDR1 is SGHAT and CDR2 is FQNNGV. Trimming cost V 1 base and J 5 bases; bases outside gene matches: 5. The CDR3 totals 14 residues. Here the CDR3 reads CASSLVGTADEQYF. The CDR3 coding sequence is TGTGCCAGCAGCTTAGTTGGGACAGCCGACGAGCAGTACTTC.

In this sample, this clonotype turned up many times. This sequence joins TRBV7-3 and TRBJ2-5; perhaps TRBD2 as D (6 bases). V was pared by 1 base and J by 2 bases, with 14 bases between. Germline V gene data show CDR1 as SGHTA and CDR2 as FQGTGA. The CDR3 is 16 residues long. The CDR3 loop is CASSLNIGTAQETQYF. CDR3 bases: TGTGCCAGCAGCTTAAACATTGGGACTGCTCAAGAGACCCAGTACTTC.

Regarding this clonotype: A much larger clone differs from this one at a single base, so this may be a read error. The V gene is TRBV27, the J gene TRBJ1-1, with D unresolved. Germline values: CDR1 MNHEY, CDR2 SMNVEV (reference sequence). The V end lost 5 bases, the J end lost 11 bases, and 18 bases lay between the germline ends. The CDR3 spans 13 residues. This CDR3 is CASSNCRQTDAFF. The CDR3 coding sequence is TGTGCCAGCAGTAACTGCAGGCAAACGGACGCTTTCTTT.

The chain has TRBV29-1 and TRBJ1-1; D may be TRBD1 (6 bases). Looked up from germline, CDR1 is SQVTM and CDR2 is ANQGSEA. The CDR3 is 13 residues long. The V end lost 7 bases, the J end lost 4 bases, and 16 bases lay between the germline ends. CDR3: CSALRGGPTEAFF. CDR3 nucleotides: TGCAGCGCTCTTAGGGGGGGGCCCACTGAAGCTTTCTTT.

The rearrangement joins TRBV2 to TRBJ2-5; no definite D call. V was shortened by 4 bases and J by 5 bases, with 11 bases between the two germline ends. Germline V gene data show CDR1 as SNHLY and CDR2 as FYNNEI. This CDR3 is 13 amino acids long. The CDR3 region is CASSALVWETQYF. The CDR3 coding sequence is TGTGCCAGCAGTGCCTTAGTATGGGAGACCCAGTACTTC.

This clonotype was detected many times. The CDR3: CASRKRTTRITDTQYF. DNA for the CDR3: TGTGCCAGCAGGAAAAGGACTACCCGAATCACAGATACGCAGTATTTT. The V gene is TRBV6-2 or TRBV6-3, the J gene TRBJ2-3, with a tentative D call TRBD2 (6 bases). Trimming removed 6 bases from V and 2 bases from J, with 18 bases in between. Germline assignment: CDR1 MNHEY and CDR2 SVGEGT. This CDR3 has 16 amino acids.

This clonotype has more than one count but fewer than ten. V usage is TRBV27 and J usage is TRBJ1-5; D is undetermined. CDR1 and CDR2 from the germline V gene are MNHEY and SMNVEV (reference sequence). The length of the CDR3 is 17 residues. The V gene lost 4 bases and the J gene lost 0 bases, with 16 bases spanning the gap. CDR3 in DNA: TGTGCCAGCAGTTCCTCCCGTGACACGTATAGCAATCAGCCCCAGCATTTT. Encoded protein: CASSSSRDTYSNQPQHF.

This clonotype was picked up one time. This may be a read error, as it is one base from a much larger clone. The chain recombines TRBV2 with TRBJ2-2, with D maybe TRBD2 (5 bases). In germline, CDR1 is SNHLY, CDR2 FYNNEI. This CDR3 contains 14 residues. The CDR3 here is CAGSGTRLSGELFF. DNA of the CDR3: TGTGCCGGCAGTGGAACTAGATTGTCCGGGGAGCTGTTTTTT.

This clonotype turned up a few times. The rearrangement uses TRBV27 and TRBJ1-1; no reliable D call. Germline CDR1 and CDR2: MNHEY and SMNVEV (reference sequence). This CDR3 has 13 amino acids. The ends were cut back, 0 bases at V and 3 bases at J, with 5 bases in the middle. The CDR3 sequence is CASSLSYDTEAFF. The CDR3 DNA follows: TGTGCCAGCAGTTTATCCTATGACACTGAAGCTTTCTTT.

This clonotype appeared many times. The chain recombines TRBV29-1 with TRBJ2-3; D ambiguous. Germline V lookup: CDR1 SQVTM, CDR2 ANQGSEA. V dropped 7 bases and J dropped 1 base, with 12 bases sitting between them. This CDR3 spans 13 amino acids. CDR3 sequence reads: CSAQWIGTDTQYF. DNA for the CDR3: TGCAGCGCCCAATGGATCGGCACAGATACGCAGTATTTT.

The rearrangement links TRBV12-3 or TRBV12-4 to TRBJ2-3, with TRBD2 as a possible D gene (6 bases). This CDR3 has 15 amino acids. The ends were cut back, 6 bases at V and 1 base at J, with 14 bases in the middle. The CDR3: CASSVTSRGTDTQYF. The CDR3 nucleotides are TGTGCCAGCAGCGTAACTAGCAGGGGCACAGATACGCAGTATTTT.

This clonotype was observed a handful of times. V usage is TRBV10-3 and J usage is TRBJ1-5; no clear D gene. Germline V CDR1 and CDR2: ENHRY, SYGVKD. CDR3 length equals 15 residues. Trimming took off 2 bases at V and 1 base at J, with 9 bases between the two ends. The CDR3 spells CAISEGQGSNQPQHF. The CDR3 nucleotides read TGTGCCATCAGTGAGGGGCAAGGCAGCAATCAGCCCCAGCATTTT.

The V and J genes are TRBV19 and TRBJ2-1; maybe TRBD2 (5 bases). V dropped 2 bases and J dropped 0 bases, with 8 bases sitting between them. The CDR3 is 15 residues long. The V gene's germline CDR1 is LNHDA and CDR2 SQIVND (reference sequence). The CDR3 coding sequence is TGTGCCAGTAGTATAAGCGGTCTCTCCTACAATGAGCAGTTCTTC. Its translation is CASSISGLSYNEQFF.

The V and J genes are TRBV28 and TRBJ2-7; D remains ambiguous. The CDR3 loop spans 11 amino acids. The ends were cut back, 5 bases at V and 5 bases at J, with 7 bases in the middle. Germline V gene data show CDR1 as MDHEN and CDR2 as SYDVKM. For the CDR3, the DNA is TGTGCCAGCAGTCGGGCGGACGAGCAGTACTTC. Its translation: CASSRADEQYF.